The 24 T cell receptor beta chains below come from one sample, sequenced in a study of OX40 agonist ivuxolimab in advanced cancers. Profiled with immunoSEQ multiplex PCR; TCRdb holds only in-frame clones, not every one. Among under 65,000 clones listed, about 85% were seen once. This sample comprised CD4+ or CD8+ T cells sorted from blood, obtained in a trial of the OX40 agonist ivuxolimab. These receptor sequences come from an adult with an advanced solid tumor such as melanoma, head and neck, liver or kidney cancer.

This clone was seen a handful of times. This sample includes further DNA sequences coding for the same CDR3. V and J are TRBV19 and TRBJ1-5, with a possible D match to TRBD1 (5 bases). V was pared by 3 bases and J by 5 bases, with 11 bases between. Germline-derived CDR1 and CDR2 are LNHDA and SQIVND (reference sequence). This CDR3 has 14 amino acids. CDR3 DNA sequence: TGTGCCAGTAGTATTTGGCAGGGCGATCAGCCCCAGCATTTT. It yields the protein CASSIWQGDQPQHF.

The chain employs TRBV11-2 and TRBJ2-7; D is unclear. V lost 1 base to trimming and J lost 2 bases, with 9 bases between them. Germline V CDR1 and CDR2: SGHAT, FQNNGV. The CDR3 is 14 residues long. The CDR3 DNA reads TGTGCCAGCAGCTTAGGGGCCAAGGCCTACGAGCAGTACTTC. This sequence encodes CASSLGAKAYEQYF.

The rearrangement links TRBV7-6 to TRBJ2-2; no firm D call. The V end was cut by 1 base, the J end by 2 bases, with 11 bases between. The germline V gene has CDR1 SGHVS and CDR2 FNYEAQ. The CDR3 is made up of 16 amino acids. The CDR3 nucleotides read TGTGCCAGCAGCTTAGGATCTCCCATTAACACCGGGGAGCTGTTTTTT. Protein sequence: CASSLGSPINTGELFF.

Details on this clone: Other DNA variants within this sample encode the same CDR3. The chain couples TRBV9 to TRBJ2-1; D not resolved. CDR1 and CDR2 from the germline V gene are SGDLS and YYNGEE. The ends were cut back, 2 bases at V and 8 bases at J, with 5 bases in the middle. CDR3 length: 11 amino acids. The CDR3 coding sequence is TGTGCCAGCAGCGTCGGGTATGAGCAGTTCTTC. It codes for CASSVGYEQFF.

The rearrangement uses TRBV15 and TRBJ2-3; D could derive from TRBD1 or TRBD2 (7 bases each). V lost 4 bases and J 8 bases, leaving 19 bases between the germline ends. This CDR3 contains 15 residues. Germline V gene sequence: CDR1 LNHNV, CDR2 YYDKDF (reference sequence). CDR3 region: CATSTTGDSGGTQYF. In DNA form, the CDR3 reads TGTGCCACCAGCACCACAGGGGACTCGGGGGGTACGCAGTATTTT.

J is TRBJ2-5 and V is TRBV5-4; 10 positions agree with TRBD2. Germline lookup yields CDR1 SGHNT and CDR2 YYREEE (reference sequence). The CDR3 is 14 amino acids. The V and J ends lost 4 bases and 5 bases, in that order; junction bases with no gene match: 5. In DNA form, the CDR3 reads TGTGCCAGCAGCATTCTAGCGGGGGAGGAGACCCAGTACTTC. Protein product: CASSILAGEETQYF.

The chain employs TRBV27 and TRBJ1-2; D gene uncertain. There are 14 residues in the CDR3. Germline CDR1 reads MNHEY; CDR2 reads SMNVEV (reference sequence). Trimming pared 2 bases from V and 2 bases from J, leaving 9 bases between. The CDR3 sequence is CASSLGGRNYGYTF. The CDR3 coding sequence is TGTGCCAGCAGTTTAGGTGGCAGAAACTATGGCTACACCTTC.

The genes are TRBV9 and TRBJ1-1; D is unresolved. Germline V lookup: CDR1 SGDLS, CDR2 YYNGEE. The CDR3 is made up of 14 amino acids. V shed 2 bases and J shed 0 bases, with 8 bases lying between them. Written as DNA, the CDR3 is TGTGCCAGCAGCGTTGGAGGAATGAACACTGAAGCTTTCTTT. Translation: CASSVGGMNTEAFF.

The chain combines TRBV5-1 with TRBJ2-3; TRBD1 is a possible D gene (6 bases). Germline assignment: CDR1 SGHRS and CDR2 YFSETQ. V gave up 3 bases and J gave up 2 bases, with 16 bases separating them. The CDR3 sequence is 16 residues long. CDR3 nucleotides: TGCGCCAGCAGCTCGGAACTAGGGGGTGACACAGATACGCAGTATTTT. It translates to CASSSELGGDTDTQYF.

The chain joins TRBV4-3 to TRBJ2-7; D not resolved. The V end was cut by 2 bases, the J end by 5 bases, with 13 bases between. CDR1 is LGHNA, CDR2 YSLEER, per germline. This CDR3 contains 14 residues. This CDR3 is CASSQLRARNEQYF. CDR3 DNA: TGCGCCAGCAGCCAACTCCGGGCGAGGAACGAGCAGTACTTC.

This rearrangement joins TRBV5-4 to TRBJ2-2, with unresolved D. The germline CDR1 and CDR2 sequences are SGHNT and YYREEE (reference sequence). The CDR3 has 13 residues. Trimming shortened V by 4 bases and J by 4 bases, and 8 bases separated the two germline ends. The CDR3 DNA sequence: TGTGCCAGCAGCCAAGAATCCACCGGGGAGCTGTTTTTT. Translated, it gives CASSQESTGELFF.

The chain combines TRBV5-6 with TRBJ2-3; D ambiguous. V lost 4 bases, J lost 1 base, and 7 bases lay in between. The V gene's germline CDR1 is SGHDT and CDR2 YYEEEE. The CDR3 is made up of 13 amino acids. CDR3 DNA sequence: TGTGCCAGCAGCGATGGACGCACAGATACGCAGTATTTT. This translates into CASSDGRTDTQYF.

The chain carries TRBV28 and TRBJ1-2; no definite D call. Trimming left V 1 base short and J 8 bases short, with 17 bases between. In germline, CDR1 is MDHEN, CDR2 SYDVKM. CDR3 length: 15 residues. The CDR3 bases are TGTGCCAGCAGTTTATCCCCGGGCTCATCAGAGGGCTACACCTTC. It translates to CASSLSPGSSEGYTF.

The chain combines TRBV4-3 with TRBJ2-1; 10 bases match TRBD1. CDR1 and CDR2 from the germline V gene are LGHNA and YSLEER. The CDR3 runs to 15 residues. V was clipped by 1 base and J by 7 bases; unmatched bases: 4. CDR3 residues: CASSQGQGALNEQFF. The CDR3 DNA reads as TGCGCCAGCAGCCAAGGACAGGGGGCGTTGAATGAGCAGTTCTTC.

The chain joins TRBV7-6 to TRBJ1-3, with D uncertain. The CDR3 covers 15 residues. Germline CDR1 reads SGHVS; CDR2 reads FNYEAQ. Trimming stripped 4 bases from V and 0 bases from J, with 10 bases between. The CDR3 region is CASSSIQLSGNTIYF. CDR3 DNA: TGTGCCAGCAGCTCCATACAGCTCTCTGGAAACACCATATATTTT.

The chain joins TRBV5-1 to TRBJ2-2, with TRBD1 matching 7 bases. There are 14 residues in the CDR3. Germline loops: CDR1 SGHRS, CDR2 YFSETQ. V trimming: 5 bases; J trimming: 1 base; junction bases outside the gene matches: 2. As DNA, the CDR3 is TGCGCCAGCAGGACAGGGATGAACACCGGGGAGCTGTTTTTT. This sequence encodes CASRTGMNTGELFF. The full variable domain, in which reference TRBV5-1 and TRBJ2-2 provide the parts outside the CDR3, is KAGVTQTPRYLIKTRGQQVTLSCSPISGHRSVSWYQQTPGQGLQFLFEYFSETQRNKGNFPGRFSGRQFSNSRSEMNVSTLELGDSALYLCASRTGMNTGELFFGEGSRLTVL.

This chain uses TRBV27 with TRBJ2-1, with 9 nucleotides matching TRBD2. Per germline, CDR1 MNHEY and CDR2 SMNVEV (reference sequence). The V segment lost 6 bases and the J segment 4 bases; nucleotides outside the gene matches: 4. This CDR3 comprises 14 residues. This CDR3 reads CASSLSGGYNEQFF. The CDR3 DNA reads TGTGCCAGCAGCCTTAGCGGGGGTTACAATGAGCAGTTCTTC.

There are many counts of this clone. The chain employs TRBV6-6 and TRBJ2-3; D not resolved. Germline V gives CDR1 MNHNY, CDR2 SVGAGI (reference sequence). The CDR3 has 12 residues. Deletions cut 6 bases from V and 5 bases from J, with 9 bases between. In DNA, the CDR3 is TGTGCCAGCAGCTACAGCCGAGATACGCAGTATTTT. It encodes CASSYSRDTQYF.

The J gene is TRBJ2-7, the V gene TRBV7-2, with D hard to call. In germline, CDR1 is SGHTA, CDR2 FQGNSA. V was trimmed by 5 bases and J by 4 bases, leaving 9 bases between them. The length of the CDR3 is 12 residues. The CDR3 protein is CASSPLSYEQYV. DNA of the CDR3: TGTGCCAGCAGCCCCCTATCGTACGAGCAGTACGTC.

This sequence joins TRBV5-1 and TRBJ2-7; TRBD1 aligns across 12 bases. The CDR3 is 14 residues long. With 4 bases clipped from V and 5 bases from J, the junction kept 4 bases outside the gene matches. Per germline, CDR1 SGHRS and CDR2 YFSETQ. The CDR3 sequence is CASSGGQGADEQYF. As DNA, the CDR3 is TGCGCCAGCAGCGGGGGACAGGGGGCCGACGAGCAGTACTTC. The whole variable domain, remainder taken from reference TRBV5-1 and TRBJ2-7, is KAGVTQTPRYLIKTRGQQVTLSCSPISGHRSVSWYQQTPGQGLQFLFEYFSETQRNKGNFPGRFSGRQFSNSRSEMNVSTLELGDSALYLCASSGGQGADEQYFGPGTRLTVT.

Written as DNA, the CDR3 is TGTGCCAGCAGTTACTTGGGGGGCTCTGGAAACACCATATATTTT. Residues: CASSYLGGSGNTIYF. This chain connects TRBV6-5 to TRBJ1-3, with D possibly TRBD1 on 5 matching bases. The CDR3 is 15 residues long. In germline, CDR1 is MNHEY, CDR2 SVGAGI. The V gene lost 1 base and the J gene lost 0 bases, with 7 bases spanning the gap.

The chain is built from TRBV7-9 and TRBJ2-6, with 11 bases identical to TRBD1. In germline, CDR1 is SEHNR, CDR2 FQNEAQ (reference sequence). The CDR3 consists of 17 residues. V was clipped by 5 bases and J by 4 bases; unmatched bases: 7. This CDR3 reads CASSLFGQGAGANVLTF. For the CDR3, the DNA is TGTGCCAGCAGCCTCTTTGGACAGGGGGCAGGGGCCAACGTCCTGACTTTC.

The rearrangement joins TRBV27 to TRBJ2-1, with 15 bases that match TRBD2. The CDR3 covers 16 residues. CDR1 and CDR2 (germline): MNHEY, SMNVEV (reference sequence). With V trimmed by 2 bases and J by 9 bases, 5 bases remained unmatched. The CDR3 spells CASSLRTSGGAGEQFF. CDR3 nucleotide sequence: TGTGCCAGCAGTTTAAGGACTAGCGGGGGGGCCGGTGAGCAGTTCTTC.

This clone was observed a few times. V gene TRBV7-9 combines with J gene TRBJ1-1; D not resolved. The CDR3 covers 14 residues. The V end was cut by 0 bases, the J end by 1 base, with 6 bases between. The V gene's germline CDR1 is SEHNR and CDR2 FQNEAQ (reference sequence). CDR3 in amino acids: CASSLADGNTEAFF. The CDR3 DNA follows: TGTGCCAGCAGCTTAGCTGATGGGAACACTGAAGCTTTCTTT.